The sequence of this T cell receptor (beta chain) was determined in a study of blood T cell repertoires in COVID-19. Measured with immunoSEQ multiplex PCR; TCRdb has only the in-frame clones, and not every one. This table holds around 270,000 clones, 86% found once. Trimming left V 4 bases short and J 6 bases short, with 14 bases between. CDR3 size: 14 residues. CDR1 SGHRS and CDR2 YFSETQ come from the germline V gene. The TCR was taken from a man aged 30-40 years with active or convalescent COVID-19. The chain joins TRBV5-1 to TRBJ1-5, with D hard to call. The sample taken for sequencing was peripheral blood. CDR3 nucleotides: TGCGCCAGCAGCCCCGAGGGCAATCCTCAGCCCCAGCATTTT. Its translation is CASSPEGNPQPQHF. The complete variable domain, with remaining parts taken from reference TRBV5-1 and TRBJ1-5, reads KAGVTQTPRYLIKTRGQQVTLSCSPISGHRSVSWYQQTPGQGLQFLFEYFSETQRNKGNFPGRFSGRQFSNSRSEMNVSTLELGDSALYLCASSPEGNPQPQHFGDGTRLSIL.